This entry lists 3 T cell receptor beta chains sequenced from one sample in a study of T cell responses to AZD1222 COVID-19 vaccine. Clones were read by immunoSEQ multiplex PCR, and TCRdb kept only the in-frame ones, dropping some. The repertoire holds about 85,000 clones, with approximately 87% as singletons. The sample in question was peripheral blood, obtained on day 0 of AZD1222 vaccination. The receptors here all came from an adult in good health.

The chain carries TRBV24-1 and TRBJ1-5; 8 bases agree with TRBD1. V lost 3 bases, J lost 5 bases, and 8 bases stayed unmatched. CDR3 length: 16 residues. Germline V gene sequence: CDR1 KGHDR, CDR2 SFDVKD. The CDR3 protein is CATSDPTGAPHQPQHF. DNA of the CDR3: TGTGCCACCAGTGATCCGACAGGGGCCCCACATCAGCCCCAGCATTTT.

The chain carries TRBV27 and TRBJ1-2, with 9 bases identical to TRBD1. Germline V lookup: CDR1 MNHEY, CDR2 SMNVEV (reference sequence). V trimming: 7 bases; J trimming: 4 bases; junction bases outside the gene matches: 7. The CDR3 has 14 residues. For the CDR3, the DNA is TGTGCCAGCAAACCGACAGGGGGGATCTATGGCTACACCTTC. It encodes CASKPTGGIYGYTF.

Only one count was recorded for this clone. The chain recombines TRBV28 with TRBJ2-1; TRBD2 is a possible D gene (6 bases). This CDR3 is built from 17 residues. Germline V lookup: CDR1 MDHEN, CDR2 SYDVKM. Trimming removed 7 bases at V and 0 bases at J, with 19 bases between. Written as DNA, the CDR3 is TGTGCCAGCACTTCCCCGGCGAGCGGGCCCTCCTACAATGAGCAGTTCTTC. Its translation: CASTSPASGPSYNEQFF.